A single sample gave rise to the 10 T cell receptor beta chains below, sequenced in a study of shared clonotypes between healthy human individuals. Assay: immunoSEQ multiplex PCR; the TCRdb copy retains only in-frame clones and omits some. The sample has more than 550,000 clones, 92% seen once. CD45RO negativity and positive selection for CCR7 defined naive CD8 cells, a population that excluded terminally differentiated effector memory CD45RA+ cells. Sequenced sample: naive CD8+ T cells sorted from blood. The source of these receptors is a man aged 25-45 years in good health.

This sequence joins TRBV11-2 and TRBJ2-2; no definite D call. V was shortened by 5 bases and J by 3 bases, with 10 bases between the two germline ends. The CDR3 runs 14 residues. Germline-derived CDR1 and CDR2 are SGHAT and FQNNGV. The CDR3 DNA follows: TGTGCCAGCAGCCAAGGGATAGACACCGGGGAGCTGTTTTTT. Its protein is CASSQGIDTGELFF.

This clone was detected once. In DNA form, the CDR3 reads TGTGCCAGCAGTGATATCGAAGAGACCCAGTACTTC. Translated, it gives CASSDIEETQYF. The rearrangement uses TRBV11-2 and TRBJ2-5; D is unresolved. V was trimmed by 6 bases and J by 3 bases, leaving 8 bases between them. From germline, CDR1 is SGHAT and CDR2 FQNNGV. The CDR3 extends over 12 amino acids.

This chain uses TRBV5-1 with TRBJ1-5; tentatively, D is TRBD1 (5 bases). Deletions cut 0 bases from V and 4 bases from J, with 11 bases between. From germline, CDR1 is SGHRS and CDR2 YFSETQ. CDR3 length: 15 residues. CDR3 in amino acids: CASSLEGSGNQPQHF. DNA of the CDR3: TGCGCCAGCAGCTTGGAGGGGAGTGGGAATCAGCCCCAGCATTTT.

The chain couples TRBV28 to TRBJ2-2, with a possible D match to TRBD2 (5 bases). Germline loops: CDR1 MDHEN, CDR2 SYDVKM. V was pared by 5 bases and J by 1 base, with 8 bases between. There are 14 residues in the CDR3. CDR3: CASSGGENTGELFF. CDR3 bases: TGTGCCAGCAGTGGAGGAGAGAACACCGGGGAGCTGTTTTTT.

Concerning this clone: In the same sample, other DNA sequences code for this CDR3. The chain links TRBV27 to TRBJ2-2; possibly TRBD1 for D (6 bases). Trimming took off 5 bases at V and 2 bases at J, with 18 bases between the two ends. Germline CDR1 is MNHEY and CDR2 is SMNVEV (reference sequence). The CDR3 runs 17 residues. The CDR3 spells CASSPLDDRSNTGELFF. The CDR3 nucleotides read TGTGCCAGCAGTCCCCTTGACGACAGGAGCAACACCGGGGAGCTGTTTTTT.

The CDR3 sequence: CASSLDEAFF. The DNA of the CDR3 is TGTGCCAGCAGCCTTGATGAAGCTTTCTTT. V is TRBV13 and J is TRBJ1-1; no reliable D call. The length of the CDR3 is 10 residues. V lost 5 bases, J lost 7 bases, and 5 bases lay in between. The germline CDR1 and CDR2 sequences are PRHDT and FYEKMQ (reference sequence).

The genes are TRBV2 and TRBJ2-1, with TRBD2 matching 7 bases. This CDR3 is 15 amino acids long. CDR1 SNHLY and CDR2 FYNNEI come from the germline V gene. V was pared by 2 bases and J by 7 bases, with 8 bases of the junction left unmatched. The CDR3: CASSEWWEGPNEQFF. The CDR3, as DNA: TGTGCCAGCAGTGAATGGTGGGAGGGCCCAAATGAGCAGTTCTTC.

This chain connects TRBV2 to TRBJ2-7; TRBD1 aligns across 7 bases. J was trimmed by 4 bases and V by 7 bases; bases with no gene match: 10. The germline V gene has CDR1 SNHLY and CDR2 FYNNEI. This CDR3 is 14 amino acids long. The CDR3 region has the DNA TGTGCCAGCAACCCCCGACAGGGCCTTTACGAGCAGTACTTC. It encodes CASNPRQGLYEQYF.

This chain links TRBV6-6 with TRBJ2-3, with 7 nucleotides matching TRBD2. The CDR3 runs to 14 residues. The V segment lost 8 bases and the J segment 2 bases; nucleotides outside the gene matches: 7. Looked up from germline, CDR1 is MNHNY and CDR2 is SVGAGI (reference sequence). CDR3 DNA: TGTGCCAGCGGGAGGGCCGATGTCACAGATACGCAGTATTTT. Its translation: CASGRADVTDTQYF.

The chain uses TRBV7-9 and TRBJ2-2, with D possibly matching TRBD1 (6 bases). CDR1 is SEHNR, CDR2 FQNEAQ, per germline (reference sequence). V lost 7 bases to trimming and J lost 3 bases, with 18 bases between them. CDR3 length: 16 residues. The CDR3 spells CASMGLQGEYTGELFF. In DNA, the CDR3 is TGTGCCAGCATGGGATTACAGGGTGAATACACCGGGGAGCTGTTTTTT.